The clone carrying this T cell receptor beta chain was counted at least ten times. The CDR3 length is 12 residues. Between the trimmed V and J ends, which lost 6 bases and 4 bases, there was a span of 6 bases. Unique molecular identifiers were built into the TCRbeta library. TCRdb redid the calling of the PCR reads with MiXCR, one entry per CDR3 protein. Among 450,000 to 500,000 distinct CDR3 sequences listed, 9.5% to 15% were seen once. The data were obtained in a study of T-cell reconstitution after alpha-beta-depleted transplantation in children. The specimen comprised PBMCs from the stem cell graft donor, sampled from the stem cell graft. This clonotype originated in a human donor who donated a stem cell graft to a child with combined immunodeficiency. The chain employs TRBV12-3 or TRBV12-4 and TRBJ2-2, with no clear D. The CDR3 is CASRLLTGELFF. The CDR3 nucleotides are TGTGCCAGCAGACTACTCACCGGGGAGCTGTTTTTT.